This record concerns one TCR beta chain sequence. This record comes from a study of blood T cell repertoires in COVID-19. Germline V CDR1 and CDR2: SQVTM, ANQGSEA. Trimming cost V 7 bases and J 4 bases; bases outside gene matches: 20. This CDR3 is built from 17 residues. Enrollees, about 18 to 90 years old, lived in about two dozen US areas. As handled by the study authors: Amplifying reference gene primers gave estimates of nucleated cell counts. Assay used: immunoSEQ multiplex PCR; TCRdb lists only in-frame clones, some missing. V, J and clone size are those of that table, while D and trimming were read from the DNA. There are about 390,000 clones in the sample; 87% occur only once, and approximately 9.3% lies in the top ten.

The clonotype comes from a woman aged 45-60 years who had recovered from COVID-19. The V gene is TRBV29-1, the J gene TRBJ2-3, with TRBD2 matching over 7 bases. Sequencing was done on a sample of PBMCs or T cells enriched from blood (not recorded which). The CDR3 loop reads CSAPPGGSALMADTQYF. In DNA, the CDR3 is TGCAGCGCCCCTCCGGGGGGTTCCGCTCTGATGGCAGATACGCAGTATTTT.